Shown below are 19 T cell receptor beta chains from a single sample sequenced in a study of neoadjuvant anti-PD-1 for oral cavity cancer. Clones were read by immunoSEQ multiplex PCR, and TCRdb kept only the in-frame ones, dropping some. Of some 61,000 clones listed, roughly 81% are singletons. Regarding time point: after neoadjuvant nivolumab, at surgical resection. The input for sequencing was PBMCs, taken after nivolumab (anti-PD-1) treatment. The receptor set was obtained from a person between 40 and 85 years old with oral cavity squamous cell carcinoma.

On this clone itself: The same CDR3 also results from other DNA sequences found in this sample. The chain links TRBV9 to TRBJ2-6; no firm D call. CDR1 is SGDLS and CDR2 is YYNGEE in the germline V gene. The CDR3 extends over 15 amino acids. Trimming took off 0 bases at V and 0 bases at J, with 4 bases between the two ends. The CDR3 reads CASSVGSSGANVLTF. CDR3 nucleotides: TGTGCCAGCAGCGTAGGGTCCTCTGGGGCCAACGTCCTGACTTTC.

This chain connects TRBV10-2 to TRBJ1-5, with 7 bases fitting TRBD1. This CDR3 contains 17 residues. CDR1 is WSHSY, CDR2 SAAADI, per germline. V lost 0 bases, J lost 1 base, and 6 bases stayed unmatched. For the CDR3, the DNA is TGCGCCAGCAGTGAGTCGCGCAGGGGGATAAGCAATCAGCCCCAGCATTTT. It specifies CASSESRRGISNQPQHF.

With respect to this clone: One end of the junction is discordant with germline, which a read error may explain. The CDR3 DNA reads as TGTGCTAGCAGCTTAGAGCCTAGCGGAAGCTCCTACAATGAGCAGTTCTTC. This translates into CASSLEPSGSSYNEQFF. The chain uses TRBV7-7 and TRBJ2-1; TRBD2 aligns across 7 bases. The germline V gene encodes CDR1 SSHAT and CDR2 FNYEAQ (reference sequence). This CDR3 is built from 17 residues.

The gene calls are TRBV5-1 and TRBJ2-3; 15 bases fit TRBD2. The V segment lost 4 bases and the J segment 4 bases; nucleotides outside the gene matches: 4. The CDR3 spans 16 residues. Per germline, CDR1 SGHRS and CDR2 YFSETQ. As DNA, the CDR3 is TGCGCCAGCAGCATAGGACTAGCGGGAGGGGCAGATACGCAGTATTTT. Its translation is CASSIGLAGGADTQYF.

This chain joins TRBV4-1 and TRBJ1-5; possible D gene TRBD1, 6 bases. V was trimmed by 1 base and J by 2 bases, leaving 21 bases between them. The length of the CDR3 is 19 residues. Germline assignment: CDR1 MGHRA and CDR2 YSYEKL. CDR3 nucleotide sequence: TGCGCCAGCAGCCAAGTACCGGGGGGGCCTGGGCACGGCAATCAGCCCCAGCATTTT. Protein product: CASSQVPGGPGHGNQPQHF.

This chain joins TRBV5-1 and TRBJ2-2; D is ambiguous. Germline values: CDR1 SGHRS, CDR2 YFSETQ. The CDR3 totals 14 residues. Trimming left V 4 bases short and J 8 bases short, with 15 bases between. The chain's CDR3 is CASSPLPGGGELFF. CDR3 nucleotides: TGCGCCAGCAGCCCGTTGCCTGGTGGGGGGGAGCTGTTTTTT.

The chain combines TRBV30 with TRBJ1-3; no clear D. This CDR3 contains 11 residues. With 7 bases removed from V and 4 bases from J, the gap between germline ends came to 8 bases. CDR1 and CDR2 from the germline V gene are GTSNPN and SVGIG (reference sequence). This CDR3 reads CASQRGNTIYF. CDR3 bases: TGTGCCTCCCAGAGGGGAAACACCATATATTTT.

The gene calls are TRBV27 and TRBJ2-7; 9 nucleotides align to TRBD1. The CDR3 totals 13 residues. Germline assignment: CDR1 MNHEY and CDR2 SMNVEV (reference sequence). Trimming cost V 10 bases and J 3 bases; bases outside gene matches: 7. DNA for the CDR3: TGTGCCACCCGACCGGGACAGGGCTACGAGCAGTACTTC. Translated: CATRPGQGYEQYF.

The chain uses TRBV5-4 and TRBJ2-7, with D perhaps TRBD2 (6 bases). V lost 4 bases and J lost 6, with 17 bases in between. The germline V gene encodes CDR1 SGHNT and CDR2 YYREEE (reference sequence). The CDR3 has 14 amino acids. The CDR3 is CASSPEGLPVEQYF. The CDR3 DNA is TGTGCCAGCAGCCCTGAGGGACTCCCCGTCGAGCAGTACTTC.

V usage is TRBV2 and J usage is TRBJ1-1; D unclear. The CDR3 loop spans 14 amino acids. Trimming removed 7 bases from V and 5 bases from J, with 17 bases in between. Germline CDR1 reads SNHLY; CDR2 reads FYNNEI. CDR3 region: CASMPNWETTEAFF. The CDR3 bases are TGTGCCAGCATGCCAAACTGGGAGACAACTGAAGCTTTCTTT.

This clone was observed a few times. CDR3 residues: CASSQLGGNTEAFF. The CDR3 region has the DNA TGCGCCAGCAGCCAGCTAGGAGGGAACACTGAAGCTTTCTTT. The gene calls are TRBV4-1 and TRBJ1-1; D is unresolved. In germline, CDR1 is MGHRA, CDR2 YSYEKL. This CDR3 is 14 amino acids long. Trimming removed 3 bases at V and 1 base at J, with 9 bases between.

The chain recombines TRBV7-9 with TRBJ2-1; 13 bases fit TRBD2. V lost 0 bases, J lost 8 bases, and 13 bases stayed unmatched. The length of the CDR3 is 19 residues. Germline V gene data show CDR1 as SEHNR and CDR2 as FQNEAQ (reference sequence). The CDR3 nucleotides are TGTGCCAGCAGCTTAGCGGGACTAGCGGGATCCCTCGGCATCGATGAGCAGTTCTTC. The encoded protein is CASSLAGLAGSLGIDEQFF.

To note about this clone: The junction departs from the called germline gene at one end, perhaps through a read error. In DNA, the CDR3 is TGTGCTAGCACCCCCGGAACTGTAGAGACCCAGTACTTC. Amino acids: CASTPGTVETQYF. The V gene is TRBV7-7, the J gene TRBJ2-5; D gene uncertain. From germline, CDR1 is SSHAT and CDR2 FNYEAQ (reference sequence). This CDR3 comprises 13 residues.

The chain employs TRBV9 and TRBJ2-3, with 13 nucleotides matching TRBD2. The CDR3 runs 18 residues. Germline V CDR1 and CDR2: SGDLS, YYNGEE. With V trimmed by 4 bases and J by 2 bases, 10 bases remained unmatched. The CDR3 DNA follows: TGTGCCAGCAGCCATGGACTAGCGGGAGAGGGACCCACAGATACGCAGTATTTT. This sequence encodes CASSHGLAGEGPTDTQYF.

Concerning this clone: Different DNA sequences within this sample yield the same CDR3. The V call is TRBV9, the J call TRBJ1-5, with a possible D match to TRBD1 (5 bases). The CDR3 covers 15 residues. The V gene's germline CDR1 is SGDLS and CDR2 YYNGEE. Trimming took 2 bases from V and 0 from J, leaving 9 bases between them. The CDR3 DNA is TGTGCCAGCAGCGTTGGGGCAGATAGCAATCAGCCCCAGCATTTT. Translated: CASSVGADSNQPQHF.

The V gene is TRBV5-6, the J gene TRBJ1-5; 8 positions match TRBD1. The CDR3 extends over 14 amino acids. V lost 3 bases and J lost 9; bases outside the gene matches: 8. Germline-derived CDR1 and CDR2 are SGHDT and YYEEEE. The CDR3 DNA follows: TGTGCCAGCAGCTCGAGCTCCGGGACAGGGCCCCAGCATTTT. Encoded protein: CASSSSSGTGPQHF.

The gene calls are TRBV7-8 and TRBJ2-3; 9 bases line up with TRBD1. The germline V gene encodes CDR1 SGHVS and CDR2 FQNEAQ. The CDR3 consists of 17 residues. V lost 2 bases and J lost 3; bases outside the gene matches: 9. The DNA for the CDR3 is TGTGCCAGCAGCTTAAATGGACAGGGGAAATGGACAGATACGCAGTATTTT. It codes for CASSLNGQGKWTDTQYF.

This chain links TRBV7-9 with TRBJ1-1; D is unresolved. The CDR3 loop spans 13 amino acids. Germline V gene sequence: CDR1 SEHNR, CDR2 FQNEAQ (reference sequence). Trimming cost V 2 bases and J 1 base, with 5 bases left between them. This CDR3 is CASSLNQNTEAFF. The CDR3 DNA is TGTGCCAGCAGCTTAAACCAGAACACTGAAGCTTTCTTT.

This clone was seen once. The chain employs TRBV29-1 and TRBJ1-4, with a tentative D call TRBD1 (6 bases). The germline V and J ends were trimmed by 7 bases and 0 bases, with 15 bases remaining between them. The length of the CDR3 is 15 residues. Germline CDR1 SQVTM, CDR2 ANQGSEA. The CDR3 bases are TGCAGCGCCGCAGGACAGACTTCAACTAATGAAAAACTGTTTTTT. This gives the protein CSAAGQTSTNEKLFF.